The rows below give T cell receptor beta chains drawn from one sample of a study of T cell responses to AZD1222 COVID-19 vaccine. TCRdb's table, derived via immunoSEQ multiplex PCR, lists solely in-frame clones and lacks some. The table has 150,000 to 200,000 clones, about 90% seen once. The material was peripheral blood, obtained 28 days after the second AZD1222 dose. The receptors shown here come from an adult who received the AZD1222 COVID-19 vaccine. CDR3s include the opening cysteine and the closing phenylalanine or tryptophan. Each record gives: J gene, D gene, V gene, clone size, CDR3 protein, CDR3 DNA. D genes are given only for firm matches. Clone size, where shown, is once, few, many, or a class for clones that have expanded.

J gene: TRBJ1-1
D gene: .
V gene: TRBV14
clone size: .
CDR3 protein: CASSLMTGNTEAFF
CDR3 DNA: TGTGCCAGCAGCCTCATGACAGGGAACACTGAAGCTTTCTTT

J gene: TRBJ2-7
D gene: .
V gene: TRBV5-1
clone size: .
CDR3 protein: CASSPGLLSYEQYF
CDR3 DNA: TGCGCCAGCAGCCCGGGACTCCTGTCCTACGAGCAGTACTTC

J gene: TRBJ2-1
D gene: .
V gene: TRBV7-8
clone size: .
CDR3 protein: CASSPRGVTEQFF
CDR3 DNA: TGTGCCAGCAGCCCGAGGGGAGTCACTGAGCAGTTCTTC

J gene: TRBJ2-3
D gene: TRBD2
V gene: TRBV3-1/TRBV3-2
clone size: .
CDR3 protein: CASSQDLPLAESTDTQYF
CDR3 DNA: TGTGCCAGCAGCCAAGATCTTCCCCTAGCGGAGAGCACAGATACGCAGTATTTT

J gene: TRBJ1-1
D gene: .
V gene: TRBV7-9
clone size: .
CDR3 protein: CASSLSGPEAFF
CDR3 DNA: TGTGCCAGCAGCTTATCGGGCCCGGAGGCTTTCTTT

J gene: TRBJ2-7
D gene: TRBD1
V gene: TRBV7-2
clone size: .
CDR3 protein: CASTSTGQGLSEQYF
CDR3 DNA: TGTGCCAGCACCTCCACTGGACAGGGATTGAGCGAGCAGTACTTC

J gene: TRBJ1-5
D gene: .
V gene: TRBV19
clone size: .
CDR3 protein: CASSNKGPPLYQPQHF
CDR3 DNA: TGTGCCAGTAGTAACAAGGGACCTCCGTTATATCAGCCCCAGCATTTT

J gene: TRBJ2-1
D gene: .
V gene: TRBV30
clone size: .
CDR3 protein: CAWEALGDYNEQFF
CDR3 DNA: TGTGCCTGGGAAGCACTAGGCGATTACAATGAGCAGTTCTTC

J gene: TRBJ1-3
D gene: TRBD1
V gene: TRBV5-4
clone size: .
CDR3 protein: CASSLSQGISGNTIYF
CDR3 DNA: TGTGCCAGCAGCCTTTCACAGGGGATCTCTGGAAACACCATATATTTT

J gene: TRBJ2-7
D gene: .
V gene: TRBV2
clone size: .
CDR3 protein: CASRGPWTGLSYEQYF
CDR3 DNA: TGTGCCAGCAGAGGCCCCTGGACAGGACTATCCTACGAGCAGTACTTC

J gene: TRBJ2-3
D gene: TRBD2
V gene: TRBV2
clone size: .
CDR3 protein: CASRPSVLAGLPSTDTQYF
CDR3 DNA: TGTGCCAGCCGTCCGAGTGTACTAGCGGGCTTACCGAGCACAGATACGCAGTATTTT

J gene: TRBJ1-1
D gene: .
V gene: TRBV11-3
clone size: .
CDR3 protein: CASSPGGVGTEAFF
CDR3 DNA: TGTGCCAGCAGCCCCGGGGGGGTGGGAACTGAAGCTTTCTTT

J gene: TRBJ2-3
D gene: .
V gene: TRBV19
clone size: .
CDR3 protein: CASSVDSGGTDTQYF
CDR3 DNA: TGTGCCAGTAGTGTAGACAGCGGAGGCACAGATACGCAGTATTTT

J gene: TRBJ1-2
D gene: .
V gene: TRBV19
clone size: once
CDR3 protein: CASSIGQPYGYTF
CDR3 DNA: TGTGCCAGTAGTATAGGACAGCCTTATGGCTACACCTTC

J gene: TRBJ1-2
D gene: .
V gene: TRBV5-8
clone size: .
CDR3 protein: CASTEWLGGNYGYTF
CDR3 DNA: TGTGCCAGTACCGAGTGGCTCGGGGGGAACTATGGCTACACCTTC

J gene: TRBJ2-2
D gene: .
V gene: TRBV3-1/TRBV3-2
clone size: .
CDR3 protein: CASSHTGELFF
CDR3 DNA: TGTGCCAGCAGCCACACCGGGGAGCTGTTTTTT

J gene: TRBJ1-2
D gene: .
V gene: TRBV28
clone size: .
CDR3 protein: CASSYGRWFF
CDR3 DNA: TGTGCCAGCAGTTATGGACGGTGGTTCTTC

J gene: TRBJ1-1
D gene: .
V gene: TRBV9
clone size: .
CDR3 protein: CASSAQDELSEAFF
CDR3 DNA: TGTGCCAGCAGCGCCCAGGACGAGTTATCTGAAGCTTTCTTT

J gene: TRBJ1-2
D gene: TRBD1
V gene: TRBV7-8
clone size: .
CDR3 protein: CASSPRGQGFIYGYTF
CDR3 DNA: TGTGCCAGCAGCCCGCGGGGACAGGGATTCATCTATGGCTACACCTTC

J gene: TRBJ2-5
D gene: TRBD2
V gene: TRBV4-2
clone size: .
CDR3 protein: CASSSGLAGPGETQYF
CDR3 DNA: TGTGCCAGCAGCTCCGGACTAGCGGGGCCGGGAGAGACCCAGTACTTC

J gene: TRBJ1-1
D gene: TRBD1
V gene: TRBV4-1
clone size: .
CDR3 protein: CASSQVSGQRNTEAFF
CDR3 DNA: TGCGCCAGCAGCCAGGTCTCGGGACAGAGAAACACTGAAGCTTTCTTT

J gene: TRBJ1-5
D gene: .
V gene: TRBV5-1
clone size: .
CDR3 protein: CASSLVTQPQHF
CDR3 DNA: TGCGCCAGCAGCTTGGTAACCCAGCCCCAGCATTTT